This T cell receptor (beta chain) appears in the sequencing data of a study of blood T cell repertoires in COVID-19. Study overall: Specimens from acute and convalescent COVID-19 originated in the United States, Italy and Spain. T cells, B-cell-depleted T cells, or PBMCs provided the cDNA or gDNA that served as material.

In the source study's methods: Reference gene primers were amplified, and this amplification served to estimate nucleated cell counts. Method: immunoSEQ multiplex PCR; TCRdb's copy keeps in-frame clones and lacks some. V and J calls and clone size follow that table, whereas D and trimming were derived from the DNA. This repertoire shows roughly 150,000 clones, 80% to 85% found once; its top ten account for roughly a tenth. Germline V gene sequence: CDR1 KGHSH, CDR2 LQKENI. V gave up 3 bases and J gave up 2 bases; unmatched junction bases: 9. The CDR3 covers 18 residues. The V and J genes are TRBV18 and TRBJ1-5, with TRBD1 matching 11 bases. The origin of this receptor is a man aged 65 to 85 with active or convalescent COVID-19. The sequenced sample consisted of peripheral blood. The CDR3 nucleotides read TGTGCCAGCTCACCTCCCGGGACAGGGGGTTCGGGCAATCAGCCCCAGCATTTT. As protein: CASSPPGTGGSGNQPQHF.